This T cell receptor (beta chain) was sequenced in a study of immune cell composition in non-small cell lung cancer (dated by TCRdb to the late 2010s). With regard to the full study: To assign histologic subtype, which was mostly lung adenocarcinoma or squamous cell carcinoma, H&E was combined with p63, CK5, Napsin A and TTF-1 immunohistochemistry. TCR-beta sequencing from Adaptive Biotechnologies was done on a few dozen paired sets of NSCLC tumour and non-adjacent lung specimens and on roughly 24 tumour-only specimens. Several tumour specimens with TCR-beta data were of rare histological subtypes and were excluded from the subtype comparisons. Supplementary cohort #1, about eleven lung adenocarcinoma cases, had paired tumour/lung TCR-beta sequencing and TIL populations generated to assess tumour reactivity. The investigation overall reported the following: Tumour-associated clones >0.5% occurred in nearly half of NSCLC cases: around 32% of adenocarcinomas versus 75% of squamous carcinomas. Significantly higher Top 10 clone scores and productive clonality were observed in lung squamous cell carcinoma than in lung adenocarcinoma tumours. Across ten to eleven adenocarcinoma cases, the maximal tumour-associated clone frequency showed a strong correlation with TIL tumour reactivity, but overall clonality showed no such correlation. No significant correlation was found between smoking pack-years and tumour TCR-beta clonality. The reactivity cohort was only 9 to 11 cases, and tumour-reactive clones were not shown to share sequences with the dominant in vivo tumour-associated clones.

A two-step multiplex PCR amplified TCR-beta CDR3 regions from genomic DNA, and the second step of the PCR added Illumina-compatible adaptors. As a commercial immunoSEQ service, TCR-beta immunosequencing was carried out on an Illumina platform. In the original analysis: Repertoires were described by productive clonality and by Top 10 Clones, which is the percentage of T-cell templates coming from the ten most frequent sequences. Productive clonality had a range of 0 to 1, where 1 means a monoclonal population. Using log10 scatter plots, tumour-associated clones were identified as sequences that made up at least 0.1% of tumour T-cell templates yet were absent from the matched non-adjacent lung. Student's t-tests were used for two-group comparisons, ANOVA for comparisons across stages, and linear regression for relationships, with analyses done in GraphPad Prism7 and R. TCRdb retrieved this table from immuneACCESS and kept in-frame rearrangements only. Not all clones are present; in checked studies, unresolved V genes account for under half, and no reason is known for the remainder. That table furnishes V, J and clone size, whereas the DNA furnished D and trimming. The sample records a few thousand clones, approximately 74% of which are singletons. Just under 30% of the sample rests with the top ten.

Genomic DNA was isolated with the QIAamp DNA kit from frozen aliquots of single-cell suspensions that had not been sorted. The tumour samples consisted of surgically resected non-small cell lung cancer tissue. Tissues arrived within 2 hours of resection and were immediately processed into single-cell suspensions. Tissue was mechanically dissociated and enzymatically digested with DNase I, collagenase I and hyaluronidase for approximately 30 minutes at 37 °C, then filtered and RBC-lysed. As for this clone: Its binding antigen is unknown. Base-call qualities are not available, and no considerably larger clone is one nucleotide away.

The germline V gene sets CDR1 to MDHEN and CDR2 to SYDVKM. Inclusive of the bounding cysteine and phenylalanine, the CDR3 is 15 residues long. Only the CDR3 part of the read is kept: 45 bases, read in frame from the first base. V has 3 bases trimmed and J has 7 bases trimmed; junction bases matching no gene number 6. The chain is encoded by TRBV28 joined to TRBJ2-2, and TRBD1 matches 9 of the central bases. The sequenced sample was lung tumor tissue. The receptor's source is a human donor with non-small cell lung cancer. The CDR3 has the sequence CASSFGTGLGGELFF. In nucleotides, the sequence is TGTGCCAGCAGTTTTGGGACAGGGCTTGGCGGGGAGCTGTTTTTT. Reference TRBV28 and TRBJ2-2 genes cover what lies past the CDR3, so the full variable domain is DVKVTQSSRYLVKRTGEKVFLECVQDMDHENMFWYRQDPGLGLRLIYFSYDVKMKEKGDIPEGYSVSREKKERFSLILESASTNQTSMYLCASSFGTGLGGELFFGEGSRLTVL.